Listed below are T cell receptor beta chains from one sample, sequenced in a study of cytomegalovirus exposure and HLA in healthy donors. Sequenced by immunoSEQ multiplex PCR; TCRdb stores in-frame clones only, minus some. The sample yields about 110,000 clones, around 61% seen once. Sequencing used PBMCs. The receptors were gathered from a woman aged 25 to 45 in good health and CMV-seronegative. Each CDR3 is given with its conserved first and last residue. Each record gives: J gene, D gene, V gene, clone size, CDR3 protein, CDR3 DNA. D genes are given only for firm matches. Clone sizes are given selectively: once, few, many, or a class where the clone is expanded.

>TRBJ1-1|.|TRBV11-2|.
CASRAVLQRNTEAFF
TGTGCCAGCAGGGCAGTCCTACAGAGGAACACTGAAGCTTTCTTT
>TRBJ2-5|TRBD2|TRBV5-4|.
CASSRAGQETQYF
TGTGCCAGCAGTCGAGCGGGACAAGAGACCCAGTACTTC
>TRBJ2-1|.|TRBV2|few
CASSDVGRGIRFEQFF
TGTGCCAGCAGTGACGTCGGCAGGGGCATCCGATTTGAGCAGTTCTTC
>TRBJ1-1|.|TRBV7-3|.
CASSPTRRGTEAFF
TGTGCCAGCAGCCCAACAAGGAGGGGCACTGAAGCTTTCTTT
>TRBJ2-3|TRBD2|TRBV19|few
CASSIKRTSGGFTDTQYF
TGTGCCAGTAGTATAAAAAGGACTAGCGGGGGATTCACAGATACGCAGTATTTT
>TRBJ1-5|TRBD1|TRBV6-6|.
CASSPTGAGQPQHF
TGTGCCAGCAGCCCGACAGGGGCCGGGCAGCCCCAGCATTTT
>TRBJ2-1|.|TRBV7-9|.
CASSPSGSYNEQFF
TGTGCCAGCAGCCCCTCAGGCTCCTACAATGAGCAGTTCTTC
>TRBJ1-4|.|TRBV1|.
CTSSPRGEATNEKLFF
TGCACCAGCAGCCCGCGCGGGGAAGCAACTAATGAAAAACTGTTTTTT
>TRBJ1-5|.|TRBV2|few
CASSVNQPQHF
TGTGCCAGCAGCGTCAATCAGCCCCAGCATTTT
>TRBJ2-3|TRBD2|TRBV2|few
CASRLAGGTDTQYF
TGTGCCAGCAGACTAGCGGGAGGGACAGATACGCAGTATTTT
>TRBJ2-3|.|TRBV5-4|.
CASSLLAPDTQYF
TGTGCCAGCAGCTTGCTGGCCCCAGATACGCAGTATTTT
>TRBJ2-5|.|TRBV28|once
CASSLEYQETQYF
TGTGCCAGCAGTTTAGAGTACCAAGAGACCCAGTACTTC
>TRBJ1-4|.|TRBV19|.
CATFSPGKLFF
TGTGCCACTTTCTCGCCCGGAAAACTGTTTTTT
>TRBJ2-7|.|TRBV6-1|.
CASIDRNSYEQYF
TGTGCCAGTATCGACAGGAACTCCTACGAGCAGTACTTC
>TRBJ2-2|TRBD2|TRBV19|.
CASSIMAGESGELFF
TGTGCCAGTAGTATTATGGCGGGAGAGTCCGGGGAGCTGTTTTTT
>TRBJ1-2|TRBD1|TRBV28|.
CASSAIDRGLDYGYTF
TGTGCCAGCAGTGCAATCGACAGGGGCCTGGACTATGGCTACACCTTC
>TRBJ1-2|.|TRBV7-2|.
CASSLVGWQGGYGYTF
TGTGCCAGCAGCTTAGTAGGGTGGCAGGGCGGCTATGGCTACACCTTC
>TRBJ1-2|.|TRBV2|.
CASRGQRNYGYTF
TGTGCCAGCAGAGGACAGAGGAACTATGGCTACACCTTC
>TRBJ1-2|.|TRBV27|.
CASSSLAGSGGYGYTF
TGTGCCAGCAGCTCCTTGGCGGGGAGCGGCGGCTATGGCTACACCTTC
>TRBJ2-7|TRBD1|TRBV27|few
CASSLYPGQGYEQYF
TGTGCCAGCAGTTTGTACCCGGGACAGGGCTACGAGCAGTACTTC
>TRBJ2-3|TRBD1|TRBV30|.
CAWGTGDSRTDTQYF
TGTGCCTGGGGTACAGGGGATTCTCGAACAGATACGCAGTATTTT
>TRBJ1-2|.|TRBV9|.
CASSVVGGVNGYTF
TGTGCCAGCAGCGTAGTCGGGGGAGTAAATGGCTACACCTTC
>TRBJ1-2|.|TRBV6-1|few
CASRRDKAGGYTF
TGTGCCAGCAGGAGGGACAAGGCTGGGGGCTACACCTTC
>TRBJ2-7|.|TRBV10-3|.
CAISDQIYEQYF
TGTGCCATCAGTGATCAGATCTACGAGCAGTACTTC
>TRBJ2-1|TRBD2|TRBV11-2|.
CASSRTSGSSNEQFF
TGTGCCAGCAGTCGAACTAGCGGGAGTAGCAATGAGCAGTTCTTC
>TRBJ2-7|.|TRBV28|.
CALGGGRSYEQYF
TGTGCCCTAGGGGGGGGGCGATCCTACGAGCAGTACTTC
>TRBJ1-1|TRBD1|TRBV27|.
CASSPGTETMNTEAFF
TGTGCCAGCAGTCCGGGGACAGAAACTATGAACACTGAAGCTTTCTTT
>TRBJ2-7|.|TRBV10-1|.
CASSERELLYEQYF
TGCGCCAGCAGTGAGCGGGAGTTGCTCTACGAGCAGTACTTC
>TRBJ2-4|TRBD1|TRBV5-1|.
CASSLVGTGLDIQYF
TGCGCCAGCAGCTTGGTAGGGACAGGGTTGGACATTCAGTACTTC
>TRBJ2-5|.|TRBV4-3|.
CASSQPGAGETQYF
TGCGCCAGCAGCCAACCGGGAGCCGGAGAGACCCAGTACTTC
>TRBJ2-7|TRBD1|TRBV28|.
CASSSDRETYEQYF
TGTGCCAGCAGTTCGGACAGGGAGACCTACGAGCAGTACTTC
>TRBJ1-2|.|TRBV5-1|few
CASSLGGVSGLYGYTF
TGCGCCAGCAGCTTGGGCGGGGTCTCCGGCTTGTATGGCTACACCTTC
>TRBJ2-1|TRBD1|TRBV7-3|.
CASSHGTANNEQFF
TGTGCCAGCAGCCACGGGACAGCTAACAATGAGCAGTTCTTC
>TRBJ2-5|TRBD1|TRBV4-1|.
CASSQVQGTGGIETQYF
TGCGCCAGCAGCCAAGTCCAAGGGACAGGGGGAATCGAGACCCAGTACTTC
>TRBJ2-3|.|TRBV19|.
CASSIGPEGDTQYF
TGTGCCAGTAGTATAGGACCGGAGGGAGATACGCAGTATTTT
>TRBJ1-2|TRBD1|TRBV6-1|.
CASSEGQGASLRDYGYTF
TGTGCCAGCAGTGAAGGACAGGGGGCTTCGTTACGAGACTATGGCTACACCTTC
>TRBJ1-4|.|TRBV2|few
CASSDNRNEKLFF
TGTGCCAGCAGTGACAATCGGAATGAAAAACTGTTTTTT
>TRBJ1-1|.|TRBV9|.
CASSVANQGNPNTEAFF
TGTGCCAGCAGCGTAGCGAACCAGGGGAATCCGAACACTGAAGCTTTCTTT
>TRBJ2-7|.|TRBV7-2|few
CASSPREGSLRRQYF
TGTGCCAGCAGCCCCCGTGAAGGATCCCTGAGGAGGCAGTACTTC
>TRBJ1-1|.|TRBV6-6|few
CASSAKGWGNTEAFF
TGTGCCAGCAGTGCAAAGGGGTGGGGGAACACTGAAGCTTTCTTT
>TRBJ2-7|TRBD2|TRBV5-1|.
CASSFGSGASYEQYF
TGCGCCAGCAGCTTCGGTAGCGGGGCTTCTTACGAGCAGTACTTC
>TRBJ1-6|TRBD1|TRBV30|.
CAWSSGQGLYNSPLHF
TGTGCCTGGAGTTCCGGACAGGGGCTTTATAATTCACCCCTCCACTTT